This T cell receptor (beta chain) was sequenced in a study of T cells in Graves' hyperthyroidism and ophthalmopathy. Study findings and constraints: Most thyroid clonotypes expanded above 0.001 appeared in blood too.

The source material, RNA transcripts, was used to amplify TCR beta CDR3 regions. The HTBI primer set served for first-round RT-PCR of the TCR CDR3. MiXCR, applied by TCRdb to the multiplex PCR reads, yields one record per CDR3 protein. The sample lists a few hundred thousand distinct CDR3 sequences, 40% to 55% seen once, with about 7.8% in the top ten. Notes on this clonotype: Antigen: not known.

Patients having uncontrolled infection, another autoimmune disease, pregnancy or lactation were not included. Used for diagnoses were clinical symptoms, serum thyroxine and TRAb, thyroid ultrasound and orbital computed tomography. The ends were cut back, 5 bases at V and 3 bases at J, with 11 bases in the middle. CDR3 length equals 13 residues. Germline CDR1 reads SEHNR; CDR2 reads FQNEAQ (reference sequence). The sample taken for sequencing was peripheral blood or thyroid tissue (not recorded which). The sequence was collected from a young woman with Graves' hyperthyroidism. The rearrangement links TRBV7-9 to TRBJ2-7; the D gene is possibly TRBD1 (6 bases). The CDR3: CASSSDRNYEQYF. CDR3 DNA: TGTGCCAGCAGCAGCGACAGGAACTACGAGCAGTACTTC.